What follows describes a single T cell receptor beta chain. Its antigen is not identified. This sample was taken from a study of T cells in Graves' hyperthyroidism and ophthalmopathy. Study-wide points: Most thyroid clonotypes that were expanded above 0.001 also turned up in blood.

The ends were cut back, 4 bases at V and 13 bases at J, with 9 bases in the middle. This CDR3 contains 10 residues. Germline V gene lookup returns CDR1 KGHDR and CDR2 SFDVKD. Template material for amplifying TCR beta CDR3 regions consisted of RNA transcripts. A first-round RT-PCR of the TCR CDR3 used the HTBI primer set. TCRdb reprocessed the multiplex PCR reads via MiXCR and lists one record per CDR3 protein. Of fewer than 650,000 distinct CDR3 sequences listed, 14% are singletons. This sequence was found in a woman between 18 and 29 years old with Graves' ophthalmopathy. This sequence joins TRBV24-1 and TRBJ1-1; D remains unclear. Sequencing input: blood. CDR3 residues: CATSDRHVFF. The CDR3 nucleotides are TGTGCCACCAGTGACCGACACGTTTTCTTT.